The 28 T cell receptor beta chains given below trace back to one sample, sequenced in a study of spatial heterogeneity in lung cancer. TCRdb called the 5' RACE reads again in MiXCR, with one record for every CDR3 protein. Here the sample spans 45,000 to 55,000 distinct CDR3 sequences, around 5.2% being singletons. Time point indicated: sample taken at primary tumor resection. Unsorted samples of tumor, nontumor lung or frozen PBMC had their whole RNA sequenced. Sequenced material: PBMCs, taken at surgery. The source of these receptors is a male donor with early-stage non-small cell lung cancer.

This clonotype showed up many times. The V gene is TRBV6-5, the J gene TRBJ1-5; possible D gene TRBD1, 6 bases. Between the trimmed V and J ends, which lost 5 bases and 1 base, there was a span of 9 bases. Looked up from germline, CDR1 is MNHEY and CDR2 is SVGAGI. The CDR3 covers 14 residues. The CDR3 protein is CASSRDRSNQPQHF. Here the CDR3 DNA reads TGTGCCAGCAGTCGTGACAGGAGCAATCAGCCCCAGCATTTT.

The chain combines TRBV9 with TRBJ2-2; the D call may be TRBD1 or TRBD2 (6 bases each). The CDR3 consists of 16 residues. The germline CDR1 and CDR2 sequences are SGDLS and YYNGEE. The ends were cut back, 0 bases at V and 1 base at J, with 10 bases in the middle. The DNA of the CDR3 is TGTGCCAGCAGCGTAGAGGGGGGCCTGAACACCGGGGAGCTGTTTTTT. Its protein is CASSVEGGLNTGELFF.

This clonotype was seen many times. This CDR3 reads CASSQRREGTEAFF. Here the CDR3 DNA reads TGTGCCAGCAGCCAGAGGCGGGAAGGCACTGAAGCTTTCTTT. The rearrangement links TRBV7-9 to TRBJ1-1; D is undetermined. V was clipped by 5 bases and J by 4 bases, with 14 bases between them. Germline CDR1 SEHNR, CDR2 FQNEAQ (reference sequence). The CDR3 totals 14 residues.

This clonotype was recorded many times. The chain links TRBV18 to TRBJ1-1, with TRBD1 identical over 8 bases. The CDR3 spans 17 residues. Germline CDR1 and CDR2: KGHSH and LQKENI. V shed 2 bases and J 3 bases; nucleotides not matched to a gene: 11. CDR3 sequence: CASSPGLDHRGDTEAFF. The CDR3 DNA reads TGTGCCAGCTCACCAGGGCTCGATCACAGGGGGGACACTGAAGCTTTCTTT.

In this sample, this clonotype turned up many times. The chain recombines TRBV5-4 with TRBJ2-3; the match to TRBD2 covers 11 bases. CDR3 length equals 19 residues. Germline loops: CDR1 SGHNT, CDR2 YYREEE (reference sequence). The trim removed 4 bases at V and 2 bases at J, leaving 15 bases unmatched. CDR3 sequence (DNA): TGTGCCAGCAGCGGTTCCTCGACTAGCGGGATCTTCCTCACAGATACGCAGTATTTT. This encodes CASSGSSTSGIFLTDTQYF.

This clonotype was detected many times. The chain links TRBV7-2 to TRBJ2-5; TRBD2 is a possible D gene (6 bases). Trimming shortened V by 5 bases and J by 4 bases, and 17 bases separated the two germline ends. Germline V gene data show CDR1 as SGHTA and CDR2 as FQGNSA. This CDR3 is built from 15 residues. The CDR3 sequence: CASSPVRGSRETQYF. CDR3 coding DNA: TGTGCCAGCAGCCCGGTCCGGGGGAGTAGAGAGACCCAGTACTTC.

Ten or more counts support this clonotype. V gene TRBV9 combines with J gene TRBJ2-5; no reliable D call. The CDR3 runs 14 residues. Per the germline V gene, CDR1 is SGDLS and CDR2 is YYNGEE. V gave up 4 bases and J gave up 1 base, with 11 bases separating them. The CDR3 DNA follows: TGTGCCAGCAGCCCCCGACTGACCCAAGAGACCCAGTACTTC. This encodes CASSPRLTQETQYF.

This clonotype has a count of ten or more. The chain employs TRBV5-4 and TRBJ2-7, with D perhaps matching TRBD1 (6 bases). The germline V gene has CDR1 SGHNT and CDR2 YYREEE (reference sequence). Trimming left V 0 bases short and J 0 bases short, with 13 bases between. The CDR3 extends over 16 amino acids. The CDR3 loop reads CASSLAGAGTSYEQYF. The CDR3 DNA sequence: TGTGCCAGCAGCTTGGCAGGGGCAGGAACCTCCTACGAGCAGTACTTC. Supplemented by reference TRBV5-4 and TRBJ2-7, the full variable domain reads ETGVTQSPTHLIKTRGQQVTLRCSSQSGHNTVSWYQQALGQGPQFIFQYYREEENGRGNFPPRFSGLQFPNYSSELNVNALELDDSALYLCASSLAGAGTSYEQYFGPGTRLTVT.

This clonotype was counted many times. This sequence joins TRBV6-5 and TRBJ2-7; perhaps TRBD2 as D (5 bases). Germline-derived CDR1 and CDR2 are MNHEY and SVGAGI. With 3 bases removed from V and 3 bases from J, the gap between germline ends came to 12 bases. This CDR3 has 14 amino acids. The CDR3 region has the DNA TGTGCCAGCAGTTATGAGGGAGTGGGCTACGAGCAGTACTTC. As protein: CASSYEGVGYEQYF.

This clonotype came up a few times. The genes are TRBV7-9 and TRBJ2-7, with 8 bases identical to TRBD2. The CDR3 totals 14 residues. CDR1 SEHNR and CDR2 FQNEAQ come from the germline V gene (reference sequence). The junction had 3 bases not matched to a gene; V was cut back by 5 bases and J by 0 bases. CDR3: CASSTSGSSYEQYF. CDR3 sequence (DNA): TGTGCCAGCAGCACTAGCGGCAGCTCCTACGAGCAGTACTTC.

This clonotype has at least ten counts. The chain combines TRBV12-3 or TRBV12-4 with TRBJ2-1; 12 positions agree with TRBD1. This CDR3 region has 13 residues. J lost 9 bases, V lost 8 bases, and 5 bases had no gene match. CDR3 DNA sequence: TGTGCCAGCCGGGACAGGGGGCGCGGTGAGCAGTTCTTC. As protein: CASRDRGRGEQFF.

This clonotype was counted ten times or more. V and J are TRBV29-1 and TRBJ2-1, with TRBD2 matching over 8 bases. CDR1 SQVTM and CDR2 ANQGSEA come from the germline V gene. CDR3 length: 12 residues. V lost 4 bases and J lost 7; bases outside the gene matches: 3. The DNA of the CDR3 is TGCAGCGTTGGTTCTAGCGGGAATGAGCAGTTCTTC. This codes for CSVGSSGNEQFF.

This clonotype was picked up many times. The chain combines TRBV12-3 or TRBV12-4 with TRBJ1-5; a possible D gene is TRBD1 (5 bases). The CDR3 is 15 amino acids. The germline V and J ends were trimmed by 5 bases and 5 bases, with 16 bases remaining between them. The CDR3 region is CASSLWTREDQPQHF. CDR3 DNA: TGTGCCAGCAGTCTGTGGACCAGGGAGGATCAGCCCCAGCATTTT.

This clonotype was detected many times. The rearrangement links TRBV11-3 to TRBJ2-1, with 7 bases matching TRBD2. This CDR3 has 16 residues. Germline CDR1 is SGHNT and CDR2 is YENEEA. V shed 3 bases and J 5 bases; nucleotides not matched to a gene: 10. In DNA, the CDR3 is TGTGCCAGCAGCTTCGGTGGCGGGAGCCAAAACAATGAGCAGTTCTTC. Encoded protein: CASSFGGGSQNNEQFF.

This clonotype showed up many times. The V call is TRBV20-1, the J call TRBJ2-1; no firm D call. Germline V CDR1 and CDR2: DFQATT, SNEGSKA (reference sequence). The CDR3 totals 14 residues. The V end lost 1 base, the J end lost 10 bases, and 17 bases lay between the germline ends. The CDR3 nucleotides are TGCAGTGCTAGAGGGGGTCCCCTACAATCGGAGCAGTTCTTC. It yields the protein CSARGGPLQSEQFF.

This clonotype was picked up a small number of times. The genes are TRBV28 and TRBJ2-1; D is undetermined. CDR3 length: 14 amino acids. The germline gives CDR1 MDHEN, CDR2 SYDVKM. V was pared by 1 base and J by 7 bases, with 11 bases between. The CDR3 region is CASSLFFGRNEQFF. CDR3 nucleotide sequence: TGTGCCAGCAGTTTATTCTTTGGAAGGAATGAGCAGTTCTTC.

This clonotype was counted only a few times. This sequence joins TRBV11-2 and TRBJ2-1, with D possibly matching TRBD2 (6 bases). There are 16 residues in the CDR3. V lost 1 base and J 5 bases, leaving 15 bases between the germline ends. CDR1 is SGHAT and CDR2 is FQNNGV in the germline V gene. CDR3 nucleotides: TGTGCCAGCAGCTTAGTCCTCAGTAGCGGCAACAATGAGCAGTTCTTC. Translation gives CASSLVLSSGNNEQFF. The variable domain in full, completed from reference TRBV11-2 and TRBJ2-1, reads EAGVAQSPRYKIIEKRQSVAFWCNPISGHATLYWYQQILGQGPKLLIQFQNNGVVDDSQLPKDRFSAERLKGVDSTLKIQPAKLEDSAVYLCASSLVLSSGNNEQFFGPGTRLTVL.

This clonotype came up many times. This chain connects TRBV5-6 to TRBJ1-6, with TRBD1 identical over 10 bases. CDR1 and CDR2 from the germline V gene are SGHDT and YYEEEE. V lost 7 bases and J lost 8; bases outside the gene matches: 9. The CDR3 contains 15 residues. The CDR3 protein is CASAKTGGKDSPLHF. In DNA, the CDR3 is TGTGCCAGCGCGAAGACAGGGGGCAAGGATTCACCCCTCCACTTT. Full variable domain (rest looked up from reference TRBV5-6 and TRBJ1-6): DAGVTQSPTHLIKTRGQQVTLRCSPKSGHDTVSWYQQALGQGPQFIFQYYEEEERQRGNFPDRFSGHQFPNYSSELNVNALLLGDSALYLCASAKTGGKDSPLHFGNGTRLTVT.

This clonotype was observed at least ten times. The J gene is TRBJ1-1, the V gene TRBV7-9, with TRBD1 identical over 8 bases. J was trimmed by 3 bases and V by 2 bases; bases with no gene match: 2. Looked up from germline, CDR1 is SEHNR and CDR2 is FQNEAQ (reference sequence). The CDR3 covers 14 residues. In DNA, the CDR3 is TGTGCCAGCAGCTTACAGGGGGCTGACACTGAAGCTTTCTTT. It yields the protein CASSLQGADTEAFF. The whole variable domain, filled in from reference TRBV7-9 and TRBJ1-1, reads DTGVSQNPRHKITKRGQNVTFRCDPISEHNRLYWYRQTLGQGPEFLTYFQNEAQLEKSRLLSDRFSAERPKGSFSTLEIQRTEQGDSAMYLCASSLQGADTEAFFGQGTRLTVV.

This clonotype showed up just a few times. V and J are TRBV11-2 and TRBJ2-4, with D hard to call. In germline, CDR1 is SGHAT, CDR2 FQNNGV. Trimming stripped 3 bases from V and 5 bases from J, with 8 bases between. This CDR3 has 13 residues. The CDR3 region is CASSLPSENIQYF. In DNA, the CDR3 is TGTGCCAGCAGCTTGCCCTCTGAAAACATTCAGTACTTC. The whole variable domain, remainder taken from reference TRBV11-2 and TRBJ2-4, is EAGVAQSPRYKIIEKRQSVAFWCNPISGHATLYWYQQILGQGPKLLIQFQNNGVVDDSQLPKDRFSAERLKGVDSTLKIQPAKLEDSAVYLCASSLPSENIQYFGAGTRLSVL.

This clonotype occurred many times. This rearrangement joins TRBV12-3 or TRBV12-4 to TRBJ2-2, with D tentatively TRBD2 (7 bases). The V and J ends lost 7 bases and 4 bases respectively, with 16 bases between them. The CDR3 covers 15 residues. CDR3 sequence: CASIPGGQVTGELFF. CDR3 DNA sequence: TGTGCCAGCATCCCGGGGGGACAAGTCACCGGGGAGCTGTTTTTT.

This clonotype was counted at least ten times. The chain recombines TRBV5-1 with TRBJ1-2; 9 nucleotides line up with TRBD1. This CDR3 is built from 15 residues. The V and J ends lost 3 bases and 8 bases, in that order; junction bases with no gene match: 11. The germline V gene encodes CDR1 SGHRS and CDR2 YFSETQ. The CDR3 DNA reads TGCGCCAGCAGCTCGACGACAGGGGGTTCTTCAGGCTACACCTTC. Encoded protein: CASSSTTGGSSGYTF.

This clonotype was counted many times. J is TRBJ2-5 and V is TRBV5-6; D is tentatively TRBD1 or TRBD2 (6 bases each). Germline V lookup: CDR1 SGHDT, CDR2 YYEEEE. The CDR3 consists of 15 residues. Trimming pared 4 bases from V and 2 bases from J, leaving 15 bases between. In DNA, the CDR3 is TGTGCCAGCAGCCCGGACGTAGGGGGGCAAGAGACCCAGTACTTC. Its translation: CASSPDVGGQETQYF.

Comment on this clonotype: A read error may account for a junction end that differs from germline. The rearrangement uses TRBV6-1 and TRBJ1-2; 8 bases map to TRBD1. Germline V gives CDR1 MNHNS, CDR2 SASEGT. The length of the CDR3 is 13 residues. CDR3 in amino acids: CASNRDRSYGYTF. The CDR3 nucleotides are TGTGCTAGCAACCGGGACAGGTCATATGGCTACACCTTC.

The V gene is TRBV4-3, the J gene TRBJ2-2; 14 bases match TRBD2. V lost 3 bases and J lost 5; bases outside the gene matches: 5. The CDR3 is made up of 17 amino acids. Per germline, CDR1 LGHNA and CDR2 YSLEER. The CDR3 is CASSQGLAGVGTGELFF. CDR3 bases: TGCGCCAGCAGCCAGGGACTAGCGGGAGTTGGGACCGGGGAGCTGTTTTTT.

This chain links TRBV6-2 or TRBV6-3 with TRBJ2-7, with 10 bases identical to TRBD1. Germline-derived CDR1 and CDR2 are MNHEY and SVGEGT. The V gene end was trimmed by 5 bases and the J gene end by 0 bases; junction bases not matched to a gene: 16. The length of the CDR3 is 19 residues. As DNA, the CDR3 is TGTGCCAGCAGTCAGATATCCGGGACAGGGGTCAAGATCTCCTACGAGCAGTACTTC. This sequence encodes CASSQISGTGVKISYEQYF.

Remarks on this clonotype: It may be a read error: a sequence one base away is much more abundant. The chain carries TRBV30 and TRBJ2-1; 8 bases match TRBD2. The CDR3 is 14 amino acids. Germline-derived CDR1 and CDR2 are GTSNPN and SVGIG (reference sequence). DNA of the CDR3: TGTGCCCGGAGTACCACTAGCGGATTCTCCCCGCAGTTCTTC. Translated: CARSTTSGFSPQFF.

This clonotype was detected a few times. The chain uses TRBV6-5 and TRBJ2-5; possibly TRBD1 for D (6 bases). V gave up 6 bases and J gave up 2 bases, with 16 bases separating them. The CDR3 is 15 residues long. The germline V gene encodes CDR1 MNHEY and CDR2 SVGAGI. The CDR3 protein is CASRPTRGLQETQYF. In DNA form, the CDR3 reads TGTGCCAGCAGGCCGACCAGGGGTCTACAAGAGACCCAGTACTTC.